These 17 T cell receptor beta chains were all obtained from the same sample, sequenced in a study of cytomegalovirus exposure and HLA in healthy donors. This PCR relied on a set of 60 Vbeta primers and 13 Jbeta primers. The assay was immunoSEQ multiplex PCR, and TCRdb's table has in-frame clones only and misses some. The sample lists a few hundred thousand clones; about 80% were seen once. The material sequenced was PBMCs. These receptors were obtained from a woman between 55 and 75 years old in good health and CMV-seropositive.

A few counts support this clone. The chain links TRBV27 to TRBJ2-7; TRBD2 matches 9 bases. Looked up from germline, CDR1 is MNHEY and CDR2 is SMNVEV (reference sequence). With 4 bases clipped from V and 0 bases from J, the junction kept 13 bases outside the gene matches. The CDR3 has 18 amino acids. The CDR3 DNA reads TGTGCCAGCAGTTGGGGGCGGACTAGCGATACTATCTCCTACGAGCAGTACTTC. Its translation: CASSWGRTSDTISYEQYF.

The rearrangement joins TRBV6-6 to TRBJ1-5; 9 nucleotides align to TRBD1. In germline, CDR1 is MNHNY, CDR2 SVGAGI (reference sequence). The CDR3 is made up of 15 amino acids. After removal of 5 bases from V and 7 bases from J, the junction contained 9 bases not matched to a gene. The CDR3 here is CASSPGTGFGQPQHF. CDR3 nucleotides: TGTGCCAGCAGTCCCGGGACAGGGTTCGGCCAGCCCCAGCATTTT.

This chain links TRBV7-9 with TRBJ1-3; 7 positions match TRBD1. J was trimmed by 4 bases and V by 6 bases; bases with no gene match: 6. The CDR3 totals 14 residues. Germline V gives CDR1 SEHNR, CDR2 FQNEAQ (reference sequence). CDR3 nucleotide sequence: TGTGCCAGCAGTTTACAGGGGTCCGGAAACACCATATATTTT. It encodes CASSLQGSGNTIYF. Together with reference TRBV7-9 and TRBJ1-3, the CDR3 gives the full variable domain: DTGVSQNPRHKITKRGQNVTFRCDPISEHNRLYWYRQTLGQGPEFLTYFQNEAQLEKSRLLSDRFSAERPKGSFSTLEIQRTEQGDSAMYLCASSLQGSGNTIYFGEGSWLTVV.

This clone turned up a few times. The chain couples TRBV5-4 to TRBJ1-1; 7 bases line up with TRBD1. Per germline, CDR1 SGHNT and CDR2 YYREEE (reference sequence). With 0 bases clipped from V and 3 bases from J, the junction kept 5 bases outside the gene matches. The CDR3 sequence is 15 residues long. In DNA form, the CDR3 reads TGTGCCAGCAGCTTGGGCAAGGGGGCTGACACTGAAGCTTTCTTT. As protein: CASSLGKGADTEAFF.

The DNA of the CDR3 is TGTGCCAGCAGCCAATACGGAGCGGGCAATGAGCAGTTCTTC. This encodes CASSQYGAGNEQFF. This chain joins TRBV14 and TRBJ2-1; D may be TRBD2 (6 bases). Germline assignment: CDR1 SGHDN and CDR2 FVKESK. CDR3 size: 14 residues. V was pared by 2 bases and J by 6 bases, with 11 bases between.

The chain carries TRBV29-1 and TRBJ2-5; TRBD2 matches at 9 bases. The end of the DNA fits TRBJ2-7 better, so the J call may be wrong. The CDR3 spans 13 residues. From germline, CDR1 is SQVTM and CDR2 ANQGSEA. The CDR3 DNA follows: TGCAGCGTTGCCGTAGCGGGAGACGGCGAGCAGTACTTC. Amino acids: CSVAVAGDGEQYF.

This clone came up a few times. The chain has TRBV9 and TRBJ2-1; 10 bases align to TRBD2. The CDR3 loop spans 17 amino acids. Germline loops: CDR1 SGDLS, CDR2 YYNGEE. V shed 0 bases and J 5 bases; nucleotides not matched to a gene: 8. CDR3 sequence: CASSVELAGVVNNEQFF. The CDR3 DNA reads TGTGCCAGCAGCGTAGAGCTAGCGGGAGTAGTAAACAATGAGCAGTTCTTC.

This clone appeared once. For the CDR3, the DNA is TGTGCCAGCAGTTACGAGGCTCAGCCCCAGCATTTT. Protein product: CASSYEAQPQHF. The V gene is TRBV6-5, the J gene TRBJ1-5; unclear D gene. This CDR3 region has 12 residues. Deletions cut 2 bases from V and 6 bases from J, with 5 bases between. Germline loops: CDR1 MNHEY, CDR2 SVGAGI.

This clone has a handful of counts. CDR3 in DNA: TGTGCCAGCGGTGGGGCTATGAACACCGGGGAGCTGTTTTTT. Residues: CASGGAMNTGELFF. The gene calls are TRBV7-7 and TRBJ2-2; tentative D call: TRBD1 (5 bases). V was pared by 8 bases and J by 1 base, with 11 bases between. This CDR3 is 14 amino acids long. The germline V gene has CDR1 SSHAT and CDR2 FNYEAQ (reference sequence). Using reference TRBV7-7 and TRBJ2-2 for the parts outside the CDR3, the full variable domain is GAGVSQSPRYKVTKRGQDVTLRCDPISSHATLYWYQQALGQGPEFLTYFNYEAQPDKSGLPSDRFSAERPEGSISTLTIQRTEQRDSAMYRCASGGAMNTGELFFGEGSRLTVL.

V usage is TRBV12-5 and J usage is TRBJ1-1, with D hard to call. The V end was cut by 0 bases, the J end by 0 bases, with 17 bases between. The CDR3 sequence is 18 residues long. The germline V gene has CDR1 LGHNT and CDR2 FRNRAP. CDR3 loop: CASGLVLVGSTMNTEAFF. As DNA, the CDR3 is TGTGCTAGTGGTTTGGTACTAGTGGGCAGCACGATGAACACTGAAGCTTTCTTT.

This chain joins TRBV18 and TRBJ1-1; tentatively, D is TRBD1 (6 bases). V was clipped by 4 bases and J by 0 bases, with 15 bases between them. Germline CDR1 is KGHSH and CDR2 is LQKENI. This CDR3 is 16 amino acids long. The CDR3 bases are TGTGCCAGCTCACTTGGGTTCGGGACACTGAACACTGAAGCTTTCTTT. It encodes CASSLGFGTLNTEAFF.

The chain couples TRBV29-1 to TRBJ2-3; 14 nucleotides line up with TRBD2. Germline CDR1 and CDR2: SQVTM and ANQGSEA. The CDR3 is 15 amino acids. Unmatched junction bases numbered 7, after V lost 6 bases and J lost 5 bases. In DNA, the CDR3 is TGCAGCGTCGAGACTAGCGGGAGGGCCGGAGATACGCAGTATTTT. It specifies CSVETSGRAGDTQYF.

This sequence joins TRBV5-4 and TRBJ2-7, with 8 bases matching TRBD1. J gave up 0 bases and V 2 bases, and 4 bases lay outside the gene matches. From germline, CDR1 is SGHNT and CDR2 YYREEE (reference sequence). The CDR3 consists of 15 residues. The CDR3 sequence is CASSLTGGASYEQYF. CDR3 coding DNA: TGTGCCAGCAGCTTAACAGGGGGAGCCTCCTACGAGCAGTACTTC.

This rearrangement joins TRBV7-9 to TRBJ1-5; no definite D call. The CDR3 extends over 13 amino acids. The germline V gene encodes CDR1 SEHNR and CDR2 FQNEAQ (reference sequence). V lost 1 base and J lost 7, with 8 bases in between. The CDR3 here is CASSLVSGQPQHF. In nucleotides, the CDR3 is TGTGCCAGCAGCTTAGTTTCCGGGCAGCCCCAGCATTTT.

The chain carries TRBV2 and TRBJ1-2; a weak D match, TRBD1 (5 bases). CDR1 and CDR2 (germline): SNHLY, FYNNEI. Trimming removed 1 base at V and 5 bases at J, with 8 bases between. The CDR3 has 13 residues. The CDR3, as DNA: TGTGCCAGCAGTGAAGAGGGGATTTATGGCTACACCTTC. This sequence encodes CASSEEGIYGYTF.

This clone was recorded only once. The chain has TRBV30 and TRBJ2-2, with TRBD2 identical over 7 bases. CDR1 and CDR2 from the germline V gene are GTSNPN and SVGIG (reference sequence). The V gene end was trimmed by 2 bases and the J gene end by 4 bases; junction bases not matched to a gene: 4. The CDR3 runs 14 residues. The CDR3 protein is CAWSQAGTTGELFF. As DNA, the CDR3 is TGTGCCTGGAGTCAAGCGGGAACCACCGGGGAGCTGTTTTTT.

The chain carries TRBV28 and TRBJ2-7, with D possibly TRBD1 on 6 matching bases. This CDR3 has 15 amino acids. Germline assignment: CDR1 MDHEN and CDR2 SYDVKM. Trimming took 6 bases from V and 3 from J, leaving 18 bases between them. Here the CDR3 DNA reads TGTGCCAGCAGCCCGTTCCGGGACATACACTACGAGCAGTACTTC. As protein: CASSPFRDIHYEQYF.